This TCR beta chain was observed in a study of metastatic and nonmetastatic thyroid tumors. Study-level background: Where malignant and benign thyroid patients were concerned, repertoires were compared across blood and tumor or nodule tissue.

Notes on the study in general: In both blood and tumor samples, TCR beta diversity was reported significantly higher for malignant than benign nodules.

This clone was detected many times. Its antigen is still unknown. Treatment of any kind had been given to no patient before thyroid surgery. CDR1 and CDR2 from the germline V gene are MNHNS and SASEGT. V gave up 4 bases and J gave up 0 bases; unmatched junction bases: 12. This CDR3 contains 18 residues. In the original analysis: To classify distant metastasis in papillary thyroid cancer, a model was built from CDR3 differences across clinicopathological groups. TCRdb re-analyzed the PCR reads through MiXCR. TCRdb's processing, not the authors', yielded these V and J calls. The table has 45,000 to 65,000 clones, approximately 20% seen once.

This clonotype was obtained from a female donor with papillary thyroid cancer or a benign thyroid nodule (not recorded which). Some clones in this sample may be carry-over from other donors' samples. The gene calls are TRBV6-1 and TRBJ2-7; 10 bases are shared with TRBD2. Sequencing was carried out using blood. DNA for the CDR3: TGTGCCAGCAGTGCCCCGGAGGGTAGCGGGAGGTCCTCCTACGAGCAGTACTTC. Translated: CASSAPEGSGRSSYEQYF.